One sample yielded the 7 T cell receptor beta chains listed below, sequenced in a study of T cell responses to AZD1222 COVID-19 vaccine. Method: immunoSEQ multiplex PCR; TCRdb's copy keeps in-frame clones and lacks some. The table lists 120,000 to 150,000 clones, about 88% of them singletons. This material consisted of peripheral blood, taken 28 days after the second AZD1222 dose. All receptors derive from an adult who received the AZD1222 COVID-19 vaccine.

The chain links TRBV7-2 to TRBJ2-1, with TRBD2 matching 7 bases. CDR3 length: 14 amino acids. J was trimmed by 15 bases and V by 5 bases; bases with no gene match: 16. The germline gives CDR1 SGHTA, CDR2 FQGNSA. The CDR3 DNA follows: TGTGCCAGCAGCGCGAAAACCGCGGGGGTGGCGCCGTTCTTC. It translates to CASSAKTAGVAPFF.

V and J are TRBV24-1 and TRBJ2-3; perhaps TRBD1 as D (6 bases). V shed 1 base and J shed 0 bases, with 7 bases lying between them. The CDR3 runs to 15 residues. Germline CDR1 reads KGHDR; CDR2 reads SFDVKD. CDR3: CATSDFGTSTDTQYF. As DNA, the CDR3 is TGTGCCACCAGTGATTTCGGGACAAGCACAGATACGCAGTATTTT.

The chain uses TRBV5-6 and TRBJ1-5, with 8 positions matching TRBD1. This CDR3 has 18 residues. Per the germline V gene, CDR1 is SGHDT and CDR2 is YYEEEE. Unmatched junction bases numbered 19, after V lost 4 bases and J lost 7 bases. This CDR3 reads CASSVAGTGSPGTQPQHF. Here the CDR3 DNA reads TGTGCCAGCAGCGTGGCCGGGACAGGAAGCCCAGGGACCCAGCCCCAGCATTTT.

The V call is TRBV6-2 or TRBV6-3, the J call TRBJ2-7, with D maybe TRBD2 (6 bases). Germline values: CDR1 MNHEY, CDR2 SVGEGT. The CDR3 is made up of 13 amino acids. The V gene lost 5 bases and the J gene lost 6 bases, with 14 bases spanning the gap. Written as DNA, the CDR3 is TGTGCCAGCAGTAACACGGTGGGGGGCGAGCAGTACTTC. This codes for CASSNTVGGEQYF.

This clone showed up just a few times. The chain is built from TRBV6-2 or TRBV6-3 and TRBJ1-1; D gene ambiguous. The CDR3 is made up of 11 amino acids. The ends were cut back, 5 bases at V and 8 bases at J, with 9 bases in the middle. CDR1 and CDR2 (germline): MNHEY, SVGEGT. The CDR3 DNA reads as TGTGCCAGCAGTCCGCGGAGGGAAGCTTTCTTT. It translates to CASSPRREAFF.

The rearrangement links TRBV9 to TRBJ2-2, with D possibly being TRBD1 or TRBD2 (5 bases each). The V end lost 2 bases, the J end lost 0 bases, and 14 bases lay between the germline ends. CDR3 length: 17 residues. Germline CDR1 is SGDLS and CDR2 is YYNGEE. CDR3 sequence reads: CASSVDPGRPNTGELFF. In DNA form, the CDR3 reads TGTGCCAGCAGCGTCGACCCGGGACGGCCGAACACCGGGGAGCTGTTTTTT.

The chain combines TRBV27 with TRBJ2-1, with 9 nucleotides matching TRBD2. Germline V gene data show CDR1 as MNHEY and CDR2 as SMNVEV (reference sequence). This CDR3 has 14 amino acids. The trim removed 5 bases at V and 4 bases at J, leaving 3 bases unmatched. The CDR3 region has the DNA TGTGCCAGCAGTCTTACTAGCGGGTACAATGAGCAGTTCTTC. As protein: CASSLTSGYNEQFF.